These T cell receptor beta chains were read from a single sample in a study of identifying expanded T cells in peripheral blood. Only in-frame clones appear in the TCRdb table, and some are missing; sequencing was by immunoSEQ multiplex PCR. This sample has about 100,000 clones; 70% to 90% occur once, and the top ten carry 17%. Sequencing was performed on blood. Receptor source: a person between 18 and 75 years old in good health. CDR3s include the opening cysteine and the closing phenylalanine or tryptophan. A D gene is named only where the DNA matches it firmly. Only some rows state a clone size, as once, few, many or a class for expanded clones.

>TRBD1|TRBJ1-1|TRBV4-2|.
TGTGCCAGCAGCCTGGACAGGGGGCGCGCCACTGAAGCTTTCTTT
CASSLDRGRATEAFF
>TRBD2|TRBJ2-3|TRBV13|.
TGTGCCAGCAGCTTACTTCCTAGCGGGGGCTCTGATACGCAGTATTTT
CASSLLPSGGSDTQYF
>.|TRBJ1-6|TRBV19|.
TGTGCCAGTAGGAGGGGGGAGGGACGTAGTCCCCTCCACTTT
CASRRGEGRSPLHF
>.|TRBJ1-6|TRBV5-4|few
TGTGCCAGCAGCTTGTCCGCAGGGTTTAGCTCACCCCTCCACTTT
CASSLSAGFSSPLHF
>.|TRBJ2-7|TRBV7-8|.
TGTGCCAGCAGCTTAGTAATAAGCTACTCCTACGAGCAGTACTTC
CASSLVISYSYEQYF
>.|TRBJ1-5|TRBV6-6|.
TGTGCCAGCAAGGGGGGAGGACAGCCCCAGCATTTT
CASKGGGQPQHF
>.|TRBJ1-5|TRBV7-2|.
TGTGCCAGCAGCTCCGACCGGGGTCAGCCCCAGCATTTT
CASSSDRGQPQHF
>.|TRBJ1-2|TRBV29-1|.
TGCAGCGCGGGGGGGACGAGCTACACCTTC
CSAGGTSYTF
>TRBD1|TRBJ1-1|TRBV7-9|once
TGTGCCAGCAGCCCGACAGGGGGTGCTCGGCGTCTCCGGAACACTGAAGCTTTCTTT
CASSPTGGARRLRNTEAFF
>.|TRBJ1-3|TRBV27|.
TGTGCCAGCAGACTCAACTCTGGAAACACCATATATTTT
CASRLNSGNTIYF
>.|TRBJ1-2|TRBV11-2|.
TGTGCCAGCAGACCCTCAGGGATCGCTAACTATGGCTACACCTTC
CASRPSGIANYGYTF
>TRBD2|TRBJ2-3|TRBV13|.
TGTGCCAGCAGCTTAGTTCCCTTGCGGGGGGGCAGCACAGATACGCAGTATTTT
CASSLVPLRGGSTDTQYF
>.|TRBJ2-2|TRBV5-1|.
TGCGCCAGCAGCTTGGTCTCCAGGGGCAGCGGGGAGCTGTTTTTT
CASSLVSRGSGELFF
>.|TRBJ1-3|TRBV10-2|.
TGCGCCAGCAGTGTTCTCTCTGGAAACACCATATATTTT
CASSVLSGNTIYF
>.|TRBJ1-1|TRBV28|.
TGTGCCAGCAGCTCGGGGCAGGGAACAACTGAAGCTTTCTTT
CASSSGQGTTEAFF
>.|TRBJ2-5|TRBV27|.
TGTGCCAGCAGTTTATCGCTCCAGTCGAAGACCCAGTACTTC
CASSLSLQSKTQYF
>TRBD1|TRBJ1-1|TRBV18|.
TGTGCCAGCTCTGAGGGACAGGGGGCATGGAACACTGAAGCTTTCTTT
CASSEGQGAWNTEAFF
>.|TRBJ2-3|TRBV12-5|once
TGTGCTAGTGGTCCTGAGCGGTACCGCACAGATACGCAGTATTTT
CASGPERYRTDTQYF
>.|TRBJ1-4|TRBV30|.
TGTGCCTGGAATATGGGGGATGAAAAACTGTTTTTT
CAWNMGDEKLFF
>.|TRBJ2-7|TRBV5-6|.
TGTGCCAGCAGCTCAGGTTCGAGGAACGAGCAGTACTTC
CASSSGSRNEQYF
>TRBD1|TRBJ1-5|TRBV18|.
TGTGCCAGCTCACCGCTTGGGACAGGGAATTCTCAGCCCCAGCATTTT
CASSPLGTGNSQPQHF
>.|TRBJ2-1|TRBV6-1|.
TGTGCCAGCAGAGGACAGCTTTGGAATGAGCAGTTCTTC
CASRGQLWNEQFF
>.|TRBJ2-7|TRBV11-2|.
TGTGCCAGCAGCCCCAGCCGGGCAGCGGGCTACGAGCAGTACTTC
CASSPSRAAGYEQYF
>.|TRBJ2-3|TRBV30|.
TGTGCCTGGAGTACCGGGATAGGCACAGATACGCAGTATTTT
CAWSTGIGTDTQYF
>.|TRBJ1-4|TRBV6-5|.
TGTGCCAGCAGTTACTCGGGGGCTCGGGATGAAAAACTGTTTTTT
CASSYSGARDEKLFF
>.|TRBJ1-2|TRBV6-1|.
TGTGCCAACTCCCAAGGGGGGAACTATGGCTACACCTTC
CANSQGGNYGYTF
>.|TRBJ1-1|TRBV7-9|.
TGTGCCAGCAGCTTAGCGCCTCCGGTTAACACTGAAGCTTTCTTT
CASSLAPPVNTEAFF
>.|TRBJ1-2|TRBV29-1|.
TGCAGCGTTGTGCTTAACTATGGCTACACCTTC
CSVVLNYGYTF
>.|TRBJ1-1|TRBV6-5|.
TGTGCCAGCACGCTAAGCGGGAACACTGAAGCTTTCTTT
CASTLSGNTEAFF
>.|TRBJ2-5|TRBV18|.
TGTGCCAGCTCACCACTTGCGGGGAGGGAGACCCAGTACTTC
CASSPLAGRETQYF
>.|TRBJ1-5|TRBV18|.
TGTGCCAGCTCAGCGGCAGCAGATCAGCCCCAGCATTTT
CASSAAADQPQHF
>.|TRBJ2-3|TRBV7-9|.
TGTGCCAGCAGCTTAGCCCAGGCAGGAGATACGCAGTATTTT
CASSLAQAGDTQYF
>.|TRBJ2-3|TRBV9|.
TGTGCCAGCAGCGTATTCGTCTCCTCCACAGATACGCAGTATTTT
CASSVFVSSTDTQYF